This T cell receptor beta chain was recovered during a study of regulatory T cells in long-lasting Graves disease. This CDR3 comprises 15 residues. The germline gives CDR1 SGHVS, CDR2 FQNEAQ. With V trimmed by 5 bases and J by 2 bases, 7 bases remained unmatched. The authors built TCR beta libraries using iRepertoire HTBI primers and Arm-PCR of CDR3 regions. Study processing details: Identification of gene segments yielded over 60 TRBV and about 14 TRBJ across samples. TCRdb ran MiXCR on the multiplex PCR reads and lists one entry per CDR3 protein. These V and J calls rely on TCRdb rather than the paper's analysis. The top ten clones hold 20% to 25% of a sample with some 350,000 distinct CDR3 sequences, under 20% of them seen once. Noted time point: newly diagnosed GD, antithyroid drugs for less than 3 months. RNA isolated from PBMCs was used to make the TCR library. From an endocrinology department in Xi'an, China, came the patients.

These data also formed part of another study, on T cells in Graves' hyperthyroidism and ophthalmopathy.

J is TRBJ2-5 and V is TRBV7-8; 8 nucleotides agree with TRBD1. Sequencing used peripheral blood mononuclear cells (PBMCs), obtained at new diagnosis, from a patient treated with antithyroid drugs. This clonotype was sampled from a woman under 30 with Graves disease. The CDR3 is CASSPGQGWQETQYF. The CDR3 bases are TGTGCCAGCAGCCCCGGACAGGGCTGGCAAGAGACCCAGTACTTC.